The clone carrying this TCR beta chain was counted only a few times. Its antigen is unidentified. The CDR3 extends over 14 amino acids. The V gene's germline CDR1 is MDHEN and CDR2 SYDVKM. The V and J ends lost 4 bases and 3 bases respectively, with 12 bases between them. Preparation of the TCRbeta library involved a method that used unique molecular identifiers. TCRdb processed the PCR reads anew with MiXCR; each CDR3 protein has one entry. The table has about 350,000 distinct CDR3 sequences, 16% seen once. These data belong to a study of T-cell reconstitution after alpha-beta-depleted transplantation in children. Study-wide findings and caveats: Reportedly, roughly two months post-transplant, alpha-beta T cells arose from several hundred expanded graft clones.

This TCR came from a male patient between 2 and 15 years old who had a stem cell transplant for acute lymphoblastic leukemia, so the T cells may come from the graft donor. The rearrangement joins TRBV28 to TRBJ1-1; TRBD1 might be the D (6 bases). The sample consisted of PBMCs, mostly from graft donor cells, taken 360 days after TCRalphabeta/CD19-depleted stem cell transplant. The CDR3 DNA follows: TGTGCCAGCAGTTCAGGGGCATGGGACACTGAAGCTTTCTTT. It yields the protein CASSSGAWDTEAFF. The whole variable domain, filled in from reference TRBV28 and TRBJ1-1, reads DVKVTQSSRYLVKRTGEKVFLECVQDMDHENMFWYRQDPGLGLRLIYFSYDVKMKEKGDIPEGYSVSREKKERFSLILESASTNQTSMYLCASSSGAWDTEAFFGQGTRLTVV.